This TCR beta chain originates from a study of blood T cell repertoires in COVID-19. Clones were sequenced by immunoSEQ multiplex PCR, and TCRdb holds only the in-frame ones, with some missing. The sample has 180,000 or so clones; roughly 84% are singletons. The trim removed 2 bases at V and 6 bases at J, leaving 4 bases unmatched. CDR1 and CDR2 from the germline V gene are MNHEY and SVGEGT. CDR3 length: 17 amino acids. The TCR comes from a person aged 65-85 years with COVID-19, enrolled during active disease. The sample consisted of peripheral blood. The chain has TRBV6-2 or TRBV6-3 and TRBJ2-2; TRBD2 agrees at 15 bases. The CDR3 loop reads CASSYLRTSGRAGELFF. The CDR3 DNA follows: TGTGCCAGCAGTTACCTCCGGACTAGCGGGAGGGCCGGGGAGCTGTTTTTT.